These T cell receptor beta chains were read from a single sample in a study of OX40 agonist ivuxolimab in advanced cancers. The data were produced by immunoSEQ multiplex PCR, yet TCRdb's version contains in-frame clones alone and is incomplete. Of roughly 80,000 clones listed, around 85% were seen once; the top ten hold less than 2.5%. The specimen was CD4+ or CD8+ T cells sorted from blood, collected in a trial of the OX40 agonist ivuxolimab. Every receptor here comes from an adult with an advanced solid tumor such as melanoma, head and neck, liver or kidney cancer. CDR3s include the opening cysteine and the closing phenylalanine or tryptophan. The order of the fields is clone size, J gene, D gene, V gene, CDR3 DNA, CDR3 protein. The D gene is left open where the match is weak. A clone size is listed for some rows: how often the clone was seen (once, few, many), or a class if it is expanded.

. | TRBJ1-2 | TRBD1 | TRBV5-6 | TGTGCCAGCAGCTTGGACCAGGGGGGGCTTCTTGGCTACACCTTC | CASSLDQGGLLGYTF
. | TRBJ2-2 | . | TRBV7-9 | TGTGCCAGCACGCTAGCTCTTAACACCGGGGAGCTGTTTTTT | CASTLALNTGELFF
. | TRBJ1-2 | TRBD1 | TRBV7-9 | TGTGCCAGCAGCTTAGGACAGGGAGACTATGGCTACACCTTC | CASSLGQGDYGYTF
. | TRBJ2-3 | . | TRBV15 | TGTGCCACCGCGCGGAGGGGGGGTAGCACAGATACGCAGTATTTT | CATARRGGSTDTQYF
. | TRBJ1-5 | . | TRBV18 | TGTGCCAGCTCACCCAGCAGTCCCAATCAGCCCCAGCATTTT | CASSPSSPNQPQHF
. | TRBJ2-6 | . | TRBV7-9 | TGTGCCAGCAGCCCTGTGGCCGCAAGGAGTGGGGCCAACGTCCTGACTTTC | CASSPVAARSGANVLTF
. | TRBJ2-7 | . | TRBV5-1 | TGCGCCAGCAAAAGGGACGGGACTTACTCCTCCTACGAGCAGTACTTC | CASKRDGTYSSYEQYF
. | TRBJ1-2 | . | TRBV7-9 | TGTGCCAGCAGTACCACTACCGGGGACATCTATGGCTACACCTTC | CASSTTTGDIYGYTF
. | TRBJ1-4 | TRBD1 | TRBV6-5 | TGTGCCAGCAGAACAGGGGGCGTCTATGAAAAACTGTTTTTT | CASRTGGVYEKLFF
. | TRBJ1-4 | . | TRBV7-9 | TGTGCCAGCAGCTTAGAGGCAGGGCTGGGTGAAAAACTGTTTTTT | CASSLEAGLGEKLFF
. | TRBJ2-7 | . | TRBV19 | TGTGCCAGTAGCTTCGACGGGCGAGGGGGTGAGCAGTACTTC | CASSFDGRGGEQYF
. | TRBJ1-1 | . | TRBV5-1 | TGCGCCAGCAGCTTGACCGGGGTTTACGGGCGTACTGAAGCTTTCTTT | CASSLTGVYGRTEAFF
. | TRBJ1-4 | TRBD1 | TRBV18 | TGTGCCAGCTCACCTCAACAGGGGGAAGGACTGTTTTTT | CASSPQQGEGLFF
. | TRBJ1-6 | . | TRBV28 | TGTGCCAGCAGTGGACCCGGGCCTTCACCCCTCCACTTT | CASSGPGPSPLHF
. | TRBJ1-6 | . | TRBV5-8 | TGTGCCAGCAGCTTGTTTTTCAGAGGGAATTCACCCCTCCACTTT | CASSLFFRGNSPLHF
. | TRBJ2-7 | TRBD1 | TRBV18 | TGTGCCAGCTCAGGACAGGGGGCCTACGAGCAGTACTTC | CASSGQGAYEQYF
. | TRBJ2-3 | TRBD1 | TRBV4-1 | TGCGCCAGCAGCCAGGACAGGGGGTCAGATACGCAGTATTTT | CASSQDRGSDTQYF
once | TRBJ2-7 | . | TRBV19 | TGTGCCAGTCGGGACCGTAACAAGCTCCCCCCAGCCGAGCAGTACTTC | CASRDRNKLPPAEQYF
. | TRBJ2-3 | TRBD2 | TRBV11-2 | TGTGCCAGCAGTTTGATAGCGGGATATATCGGGGATACGCAGTATTTT | CASSLIAGYIGDTQYF
once | TRBJ2-1 | . | TRBV14 | TGTGCCAGCAGCCGGACAGTTTACAATGAGCAGTTCTTC | CASSRTVYNEQFF
once | TRBJ2-7 | TRBD1 | TRBV5-6 | TGTGCCAGCACTCGGACAGGAACGTACGAGCAGTACTTC | CASTRTGTYEQYF
once | TRBJ2-1 | . | TRBV5-1 | TGCGCCAGCAGCACCGACAGCTCCTACAATGAGCAGTTCTTC | CASSTDSSYNEQFF
once | TRBJ2-7 | . | TRBV5-1 | TGCGCCAGCAGCCTGGGGGCAGCATCTTCCTACGAGCAGTACTTC | CASSLGAASSYEQYF
. | TRBJ2-7 | . | TRBV5-4 | TGTGCCAGCAGCCTAAGATCTAGTTACGAGCAGTACTTC | CASSLRSSYEQYF
few | TRBJ1-3 | TRBD1 | TRBV11-2 | TGTGCCAGCAGCCGGGGGACAGTCTCTGGAAACACCATATATTTT | CASSRGTVSGNTIYF
. | TRBJ2-3 | . | TRBV4-2 | TGTGCCAGCAGCCAAGATCTCGGGGCTTCAGATACGCAGTATTTT | CASSQDLGASDTQYF
few | TRBJ1-5 | TRBD1 | TRBV6-1 | TGTGCCAGCAGTGATACAGGGGGGAATCAGCCCCAGCATTTT | CASSDTGGNQPQHF
. | TRBJ2-1 | TRBD2 | TRBV5-6 | TGTGCCAGCAGCTTGATTAATCTAGCGGGAGGGGACAATGAGCAGTTCTTC | CASSLINLAGGDNEQFF
. | TRBJ1-6 | . | TRBV4-2 | TGTGCCAGCAGCCAACCTCCAACCAGCTCCTATAATTCACCCCTCCACTTT | CASSQPPTSSYNSPLHF
. | TRBJ1-1 | . | TRBV7-8 | TGTGCCAGCAGCTTAGGCACAGCTAGAATCTTGAACACTGAAGCTTTCTTT | CASSLGTARILNTEAFF
. | TRBJ1-1 | TRBD1 | TRBV7-8 | TGTGCCAGCAGCCCCCTCTACAGGGGCGGGAACACTGAAGCTTTCTTT | CASSPLYRGGNTEAFF
once | TRBJ1-4 | . | TRBV28 | TGTGCCATAGGACATACTAATGAAAAACTGTTTTTT | CAIGHTNEKLFF
. | TRBJ2-5 | . | TRBV11-2 | TGTGCCAGCAGCTTAGGAGAGACCCAGTACTTC | CASSLGETQYF
. | TRBJ2-1 | TRBD1 | TRBV28 | TGTGCCAGCAGTTTGGGGGACAGGGTGAATGAGCAGTTCTTC | CASSLGDRVNEQFF
. | TRBJ2-5 | . | TRBV25-1 | TGTGCCAGCAGTGAATTGAGGGGGGGACTCCAAGAGACCCAGTACTTC | CASSELRGGLQETQYF
. | TRBJ2-1 | . | TRBV9 | TGTGCCAGCAGCGTCCAGATAGGCGGATACAATGAGCAGTTCTTC | CASSVQIGGYNEQFF
once | TRBJ2-7 | . | TRBV27 | TGTGCCAGCAGTTTGCGGGTATTAGGCGAGCAGTACTTC | CASSLRVLGEQYF
. | TRBJ2-5 | . | TRBV5-6 | TGTGCCAGCAGCCCCCCAGGGACCCCCGAGACCCAGTACTTC | CASSPPGTPETQYF
. | TRBJ1-1 | . | TRBV6-5 | TGTGCCAGTAGTGAGGGGAGGAAGCTTGAAGCTTTCTTT | CASSEGRKLEAFF
. | TRBJ1-1 | TRBD1 | TRBV4-1 | TGCGCCAGCAGCCAAGCTACCGGTCGAGGACAGGGGGTTTGGGAGGCTTTCTTT | CASSQATGRGQGVWEAFF
. | TRBJ2-1 | . | TRBV12-5 | TGTGCTAGTGGTTTGTGGGGGACAGAGCAGTTCTTC | CASGLWGTEQFF
. | TRBJ1-1 | . | TRBV2 | TGTGCCAGCAGAACCCAGGACCGTGGAACTGAAGCTTTCTTT | CASRTQDRGTEAFF
. | TRBJ2-5 | . | TRBV28 | TGTGCCAGCAGTTTCGGGCGCTTAGCGGCCCAAGAGACCCAGTACTTC | CASSFGRLAAQETQYF
. | TRBJ2-2 | TRBD1 | TRBV11-3 | TGTGCCAGCAGCCCCTATTCGGGACAGGGGCACACCGGGGAGCTGTTTTTT | CASSPYSGQGHTGELFF
. | TRBJ2-3 | . | TRBV27 | TGTGCCAGCAGTTTTTGGACTAGCACAGATACGCAGTATTTT | CASSFWTSTDTQYF
. | TRBJ1-1 | . | TRBV6-5 | TGTGCCAGCAGTTACTCGACCGCCAGAAACACTGAAGCTTTCTTT | CASSYSTARNTEAFF
. | TRBJ1-2 | TRBD1 | TRBV7-2 | TGTGCCAGCAGCTTTTCCTTCCGCGCAGGGGGCAATAACTATGGCTACACCTTC | CASSFSFRAGGNNYGYTF
. | TRBJ2-7 | TRBD1 | TRBV5-4 | TGTGCCAGCAGCTTAGGACAGGATTCCTACGAGCAGTACTTC | CASSLGQDSYEQYF
. | TRBJ1-3 | . | TRBV28 | TGTGCCAGCACCTTGGGGGGGGCTGGAAACACCATATATTTT | CASTLGGAGNTIYF
. | TRBJ2-2 | . | TRBV7-2 | TGTGCCAGCAGCCGTAGCCCAGGGGCGAACACCGGGGAGCTGTTTTTT | CASSRSPGANTGELFF
. | TRBJ2-7 | . | TRBV6-5 | TGTGCCAGCAGTTCTCCCGGGAGTCCCTCCTACGAGCAGTACTTC | CASSSPGSPSYEQYF
. | TRBJ2-7 | . | TRBV29-1 | TGCAGCGTTGAAGCCGACCCGTCCTACGAGCAGTACTTC | CSVEADPSYEQYF
. | TRBJ2-7 | TRBD2 | TRBV2 | TGTGCCAGCAGCACTAGCGGGTACGAGCAGTACTTC | CASSTSGYEQYF
. | TRBJ1-1 | . | TRBV4-2 | TGTGCCAGCAGCCAAGTTGGGGTCACTGAAGCTTTCTTT | CASSQVGVTEAFF
. | TRBJ2-7 | . | TRBV28 | TGTGCCAGCAGTCGCTACTCCTACGAGCAGTACTTC | CASSRYSYEQYF
. | TRBJ1-1 | TRBD1 | TRBV7-9 | TGTGCCAGCAGCGAGCGACCGGGACAGGGGGCTATAATGAACACTGAAGCTTTCTTT | CASSERPGQGAIMNTEAFF
few | TRBJ1-1 | . | TRBV9 | TGTGCCAGCAGCGTAGAACCTCATACCGGGGCTTTCTTT | CASSVEPHTGAFF
. | TRBJ2-4 | TRBD1 | TRBV9 | TGTGCCAGCAGCTCCTCACAGGGGATAGCCAAAAACATTCAGTACTTC | CASSSSQGIAKNIQYF
. | TRBJ2-7 | . | TRBV6-6 | TGTGCCAGCAGTTACGGTATGGGTAGGTACGAGCAGTACTTC | CASSYGMGRYEQYF
. | TRBJ1-5 | TRBD1 | TRBV19 | TGTGCCAGTAGTCAAAAATTACAGGGGGCTCGTAGCAATCAGCCCCAGCATTTT | CASSQKLQGARSNQPQHF